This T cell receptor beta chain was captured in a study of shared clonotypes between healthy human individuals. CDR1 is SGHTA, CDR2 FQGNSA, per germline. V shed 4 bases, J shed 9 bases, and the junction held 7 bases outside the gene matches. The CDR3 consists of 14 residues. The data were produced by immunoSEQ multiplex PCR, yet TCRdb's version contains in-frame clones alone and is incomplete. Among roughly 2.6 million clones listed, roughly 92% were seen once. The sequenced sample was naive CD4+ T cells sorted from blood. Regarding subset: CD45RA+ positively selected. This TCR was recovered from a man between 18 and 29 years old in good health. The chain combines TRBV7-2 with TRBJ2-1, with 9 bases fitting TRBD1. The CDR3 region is CASSSGQGRVEQFF. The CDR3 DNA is TGTGCCAGCAGCTCGGGACAGGGCAGGGTTGAGCAGTTCTTC.